These 10 T cell receptor beta chains were all obtained from the same sample, sequenced in a study of shared clonotypes between healthy human individuals. Only in-frame clones appear in the TCRdb table, and some are missing; sequencing was by immunoSEQ multiplex PCR. The sample carries about 530,000 clones, approximately 79% recorded once. Sequences were obtained from PBMCs. These receptors all stem from a woman in her thirties or forties in good health. Some clones in this sample may be carry-over from other donors' samples.

With regard to this clone: This specimen includes other DNA sequences encoding the same CDR3. This rearrangement joins TRBV19 to TRBJ2-1, with D perhaps TRBD2 (6 bases). CDR3 length: 15 residues. Trimming took 2 bases from V and 0 from J, leaving 8 bases between them. The germline V gene has CDR1 LNHDA and CDR2 SQIVND (reference sequence). The chain's CDR3 is CASSISGSSYNEQFF. CDR3 bases: TGTGCCAGTAGTATATCCGGGAGCTCCTACAATGAGCAGTTCTTC.

This chain connects TRBV7-2 to TRBJ2-1; 12 bases are a match to TRBD2. This CDR3 comprises 17 residues. The V gene end was trimmed by 5 bases and the J gene end by 5 bases; junction bases not matched to a gene: 10. Per germline, CDR1 SGHTA and CDR2 FQGNSA. Here the CDR3 reads CASSLTTSGSINNEQFF. The CDR3, as DNA: TGTGCCAGCAGCCTTACGACTAGCGGGAGTATCAACAATGAGCAGTTCTTC.

The rearrangement links TRBV5-6 to TRBJ2-4; D not resolved. Looked up from germline, CDR1 is SGHDT and CDR2 is YYEEEE. Trimming left V 2 bases short and J 0 bases short, with 12 bases between. This CDR3 is built from 16 residues. The CDR3: CASSFQHEIAKNIQYF. As DNA, the CDR3 is TGTGCCAGCAGCTTTCAACACGAGATAGCCAAAAACATTCAGTACTTC.

This chain uses TRBV21-1 with TRBJ2-7. TRBV21-1 is annotated as a pseudogene. The CDR3 loop spans 16 amino acids. The CDR3 protein is CASSKGGKAKTYEQYF. CDR3 sequence (DNA): TGTGCCAGCAGCAAAGGGGGGAAGGCAAAAACCTACGAGCAGTACTTC.

This clone was seen a handful of times. At the DNA level, this CDR3 is encoded by other sequences in the same sample as well. J is TRBJ1-1 and V is TRBV19; the D gene is possibly TRBD1 (6 bases). The CDR3 sequence is 13 residues long. CDR1 and CDR2 from the germline V gene are LNHDA and SQIVND (reference sequence). With 2 bases removed from V and 4 bases from J, the gap between germline ends came to 8 bases. CDR3 sequence reads: CASSIQGSTEAFF. The CDR3 DNA sequence: TGTGCCAGTAGTATACAGGGGAGCACTGAAGCTTTCTTT.

This chain links TRBV6-1 with TRBJ2-2; D perhaps matches TRBD2 (7 bases). From germline, CDR1 is MNHNS and CDR2 SASEGT. V was clipped by 7 bases and J by 1 base, with 13 bases between them. This CDR3 has 15 residues. CDR3 loop: CASTRRGGNTGELFF. The CDR3 DNA follows: TGTGCCAGCACCCGAAGGGGGGGGAACACCGGGGAGCTGTTTTTT.

The DNA of the CDR3 is TGCGCCAGCAGCCAAGACGCTAGCGGGAGACGAACCAAAAACATTCAGTACTTC. Encoded protein: CASSQDASGRRTKNIQYF. The chain uses TRBV4-3 and TRBJ2-4; 10 bases map to TRBD2. Looked up from germline, CDR1 is LGHNA and CDR2 is YSLEER. The J segment lost 2 bases and the V segment lost 0 bases, leaving 7 bases of the junction unmatched. There are 18 residues in the CDR3.

V and J are TRBV15 and TRBJ1-5, with a weak D call TRBD1 (6 bases). The CDR3 length is 16 residues. The germline V and J ends were trimmed by 4 bases and 0 bases, with 13 bases remaining between them. Germline V gives CDR1 LNHNV, CDR2 YYDKDF (reference sequence). This chain's CDR3 is CATSNVRGSSNQPQHF. CDR3 sequence (DNA): TGTGCCACCAGCAATGTGAGGGGGAGTAGCAATCAGCCCCAGCATTTT.

The gene calls are TRBV5-1 and TRBJ1-5; D gene ambiguous. Germline V gene sequence: CDR1 SGHRS, CDR2 YFSETQ. The CDR3 totals 16 residues. V lost 0 bases and J 7 bases, leaving 17 bases between the germline ends. CDR3 loop: CASSLDGDTLYQPQHF. The CDR3 DNA sequence: TGCGCCAGCAGCTTGGATGGTGACACATTATACCAGCCCCAGCATTTT.

A word on this clone: This likely stems from a read error, as it lies one base from a far larger clone. In the same sample, other DNA sequences code for this CDR3. V and J are TRBV2 and TRBJ2-3; D is ambiguous. The CDR3 covers 12 residues. CDR1 SNHLY and CDR2 FYNNEI come from the germline V gene. V lost 1 base and J lost 4, with 3 bases in between. CDR3 nucleotide sequence: TGTGCCAGCAGTGAAGGGGCAGATACGCAGTATTTT. Amino acid sequence: CASSEGADTQYF.